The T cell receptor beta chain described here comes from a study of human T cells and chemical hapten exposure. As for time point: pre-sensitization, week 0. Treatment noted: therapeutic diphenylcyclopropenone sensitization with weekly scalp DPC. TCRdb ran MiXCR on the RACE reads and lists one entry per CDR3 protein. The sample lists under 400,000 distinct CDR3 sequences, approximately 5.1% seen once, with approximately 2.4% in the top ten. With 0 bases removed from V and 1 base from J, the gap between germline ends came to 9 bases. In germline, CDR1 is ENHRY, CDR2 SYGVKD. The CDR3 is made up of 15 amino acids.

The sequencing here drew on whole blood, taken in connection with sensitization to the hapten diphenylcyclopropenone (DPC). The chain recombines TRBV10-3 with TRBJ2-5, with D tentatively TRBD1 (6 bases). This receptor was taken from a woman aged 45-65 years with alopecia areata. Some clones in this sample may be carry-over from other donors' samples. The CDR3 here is CAISESWTAQETQYF. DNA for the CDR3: TGTGCCATCAGTGAGTCCTGGACAGCCCAAGAGACCCAGTACTTC.